The present TCR beta chain was sequenced within a study of blood T cells in healthy people across ages. A second roughly 6 to 12 cycle PCR used barcoded and J-beta primers. TCRdb fed the 5' RACE reads into MiXCR, producing one record per CDR3 protein. This sample has approximately 780,000 distinct CDR3 sequences, with about 26% found just once. V was clipped by 3 bases and J by 2 bases, with 11 bases between them. The germline V gene encodes CDR1 SGDLS and CDR2 YYNGEE. The CDR3 consists of 14 residues. These data were also filed under a second study, of T cells of mothers and their children. In that study: Three healthy Caucasian mothers and their six children were the donors. Per mother, over 9 million TCR beta CDR3 reads were obtained; per child, about 3 million. The authors found no persistent microchimeric T cell clones.

The rearrangement joins TRBV9 to TRBJ2-5, with D perhaps being TRBD1 or TRBD2 (5 bases each). Sequenced sample: blood. The clonotype was recovered from a boy aged 10-17 years in good health. The CDR3 nucleotides are TGTGCCAGCAGCGAGGGGACGGGACAAGAGACCCAGTACTTC. Amino acids: CASSEGTGQETQYF.